This section outlines one TCR beta chain sequence together with its context. The data stem from a study of low-dose radiotherapy and immunotherapy resistance in tumors. Study in general: Fractions of 0.5 Gy went to Cohort 1 every 2 weeks, totaling 6.5 Gy. In Cohort 2, 1 Gy per fraction was delivered every two weeks, for a total of 13 Gy over 26 weeks.

V shed 5 bases, J shed 5 bases, and the junction held 10 bases outside the gene matches. This CDR3 spans 16 amino acids. The germline CDR1 and CDR2 sequences are MNHEY and SMNVEV (reference sequence). TRAV- and TRBV-specific primers, spanning alpha and beta chains, primed first-strand cDNA. Both a constant-region primer and a V-primer adapter served to amplify TCRs across roughly 20 PCR cycles. TCRdb analysed the reads with MiXCR anew, one entry per CDR3 protein. The sample has about 11,000 distinct CDR3 sequences; about 47% are singletons. Treatment of the donors consisted of nivolumab and ipilimumab (plus aspirin, low-dose cyclophosphamide and low-dose radiotherapy). Patients qualified if they had advanced solid tumors that lacked tumor-infiltrating lymphocytes.

The clonotype originates from a human donor with advanced metastatic prostate, ovarian, gallbladder or colorectal cancer (not recorded which). This table probably holds off-target reads from a library built for another chain. The rearrangement joins TRBV27 to TRBJ2-1; 9 nucleotides line up with TRBD2. The CDR3 is CASSPDGLAGNNEQFF. In nucleotides, the CDR3 is TGTGCCAGCAGTCCTGACGGTCTAGCGGGAAACAATGAGCAGTTCTTC.